This TCR beta chain was captured by sequencing in a study of cytomegalovirus exposure and HLA in healthy donors. Study in general: Researchers previously reported finding 100 million or so unique TCR beta sequences from about 170 million T cells.

PCR used 60 Vbeta primers and 13 Jbeta primers. Method: immunoSEQ multiplex PCR; TCRdb's copy keeps in-frame clones and lacks some. The sample includes around 140,000 clones, 85% to 90% of them seen just once. Findings and caveats of the study: Sequences of the TCR beta chain were said to predict the HLA-A and HLA-B alleles of most subjects accurately. The productive fraction for most TCR beta V segments was about 87% or about 30% in an earlier analysis. The presence/absence work took it that sequencing depth was about the same across donors.

V lost 4 bases and J lost 5, with 18 bases in between. There are 15 residues in the CDR3. Per the germline V gene, CDR1 is SEHNR and CDR2 is FQNEAQ (reference sequence). This clone was seen a single time. What it binds is unknown. The specimen sequenced was PBMCs. This TCR was sampled from a young woman in good health and CMV-seronegative. The V and J genes are TRBV7-9 and TRBJ2-7, with D possibly matching TRBD2 (6 bases). CDR3 nucleotides: TGTGCCAGCAGCTCCTACTCACTCCGGAGGGACGAGCAGTACTTC. Amino acids: CASSSYSLRRDEQYF. The full variable domain, its missing parts supplied by reference TRBV7-9 and TRBJ2-7, is DTGVSQNPRHKITKRGQNVTFRCDPISEHNRLYWYRQTLGQGPEFLTYFQNEAQLEKSRLLSDRFSAERPKGSFSTLEIQRTEQGDSAMYLCASSSYSLRRDEQYFGPGTRLTVT.